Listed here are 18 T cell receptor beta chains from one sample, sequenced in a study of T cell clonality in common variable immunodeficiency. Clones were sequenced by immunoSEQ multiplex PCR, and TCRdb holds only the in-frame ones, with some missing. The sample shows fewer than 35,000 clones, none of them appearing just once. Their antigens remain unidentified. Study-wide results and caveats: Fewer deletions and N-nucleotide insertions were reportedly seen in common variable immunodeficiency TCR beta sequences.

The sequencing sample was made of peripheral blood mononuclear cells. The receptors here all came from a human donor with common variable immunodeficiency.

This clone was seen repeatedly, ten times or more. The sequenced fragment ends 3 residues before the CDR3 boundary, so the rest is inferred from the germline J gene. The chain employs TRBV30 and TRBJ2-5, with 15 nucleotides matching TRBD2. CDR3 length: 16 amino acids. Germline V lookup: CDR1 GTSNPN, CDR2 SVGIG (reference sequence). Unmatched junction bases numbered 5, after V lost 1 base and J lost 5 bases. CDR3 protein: CAWSGTSGGASETQYF. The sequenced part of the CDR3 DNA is TGTGCCTGGAGTGGGACTAGCGGGGGGGCCTCGGAGACC.

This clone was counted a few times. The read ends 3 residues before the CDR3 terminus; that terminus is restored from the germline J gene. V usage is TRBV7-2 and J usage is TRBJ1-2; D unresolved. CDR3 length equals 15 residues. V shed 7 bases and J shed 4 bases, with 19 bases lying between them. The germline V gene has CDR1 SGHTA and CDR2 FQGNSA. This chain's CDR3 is CASMRPSSGLYGYTF. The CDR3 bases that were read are TGTGCCAGCATGCGCCCTTCTTCAGGTCTCTATGGC.

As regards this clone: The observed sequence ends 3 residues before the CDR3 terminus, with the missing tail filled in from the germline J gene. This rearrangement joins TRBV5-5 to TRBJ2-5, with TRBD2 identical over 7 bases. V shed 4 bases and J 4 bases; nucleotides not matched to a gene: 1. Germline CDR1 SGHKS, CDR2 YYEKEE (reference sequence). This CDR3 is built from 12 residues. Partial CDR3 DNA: TGTGCCAGCAGCCTAGCGGCAGAGACC. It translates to CASSLAAET. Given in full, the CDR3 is CASSLAAETQYF.

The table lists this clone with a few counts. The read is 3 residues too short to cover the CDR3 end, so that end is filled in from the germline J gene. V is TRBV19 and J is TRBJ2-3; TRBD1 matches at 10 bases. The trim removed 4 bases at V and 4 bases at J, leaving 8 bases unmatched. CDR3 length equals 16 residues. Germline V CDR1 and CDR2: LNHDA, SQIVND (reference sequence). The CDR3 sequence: CASSTMTGGEADTQYF. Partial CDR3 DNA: TGTGCCAGTAGTACCATGACAGGGGGCGAGGCAGATACG.

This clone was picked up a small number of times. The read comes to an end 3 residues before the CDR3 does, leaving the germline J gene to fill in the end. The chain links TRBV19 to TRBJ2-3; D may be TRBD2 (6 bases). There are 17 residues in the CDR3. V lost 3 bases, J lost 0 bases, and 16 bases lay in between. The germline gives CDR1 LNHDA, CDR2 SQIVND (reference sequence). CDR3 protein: CASSMDGQGGSTDTQYF. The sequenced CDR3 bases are TGTGCCAGTAGTATGGATGGGCAGGGAGGTAGCACAGATACG. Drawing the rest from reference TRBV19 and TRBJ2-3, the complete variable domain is DGGITQSPKYLFRKEGQNVTLSCEQNLNHDAMYWYRQDPGQGLRLIYYSQIVNDFQKGDIAEGYSVSREKKESFPLTVTSAQKNPTAFYLCASSMDGQGGSTDTQYFGPGTRLTVL.

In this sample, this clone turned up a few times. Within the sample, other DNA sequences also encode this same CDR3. The sequenced part of the CDR3 DNA is TGTGCCAGCAGCTTAGTTGGTGGACAGCTGTACGAG. Its translation is CASSLVGGQLYE. The full-length CDR3 reads as CASSLVGGQLYEQYF. The chain couples TRBV7-9 to TRBJ2-7; possible D gene TRBD1, 6 bases. Read sequence stops 3 residues before the CDR3 end, and the germline J gene provides the missing end. The CDR3 runs 15 residues. Trimming pared 1 base from V and 4 bases from J, leaving 14 bases between. Germline CDR1 reads SEHNR; CDR2 reads FQNEAQ (reference sequence).

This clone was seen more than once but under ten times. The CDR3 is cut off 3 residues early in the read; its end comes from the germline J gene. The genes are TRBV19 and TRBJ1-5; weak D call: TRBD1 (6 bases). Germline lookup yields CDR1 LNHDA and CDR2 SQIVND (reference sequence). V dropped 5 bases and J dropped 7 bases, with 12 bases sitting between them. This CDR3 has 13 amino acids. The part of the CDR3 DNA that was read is TGTGCCAGTAGTTCGACTACAGGGCAGCCC. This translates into CASSSTTGQP. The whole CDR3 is CASSSTTGQPQHF.

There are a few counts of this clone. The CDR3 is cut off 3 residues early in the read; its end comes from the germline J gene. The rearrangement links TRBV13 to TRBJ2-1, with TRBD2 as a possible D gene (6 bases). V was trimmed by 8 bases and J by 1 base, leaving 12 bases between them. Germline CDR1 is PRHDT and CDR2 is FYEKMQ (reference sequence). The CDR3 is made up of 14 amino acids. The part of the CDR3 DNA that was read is TGTGCCAGCGCCGGGGGTAGTTCCTACAATGAG. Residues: CASAGGSSYNE. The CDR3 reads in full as CASAGGSSYNEQFF.

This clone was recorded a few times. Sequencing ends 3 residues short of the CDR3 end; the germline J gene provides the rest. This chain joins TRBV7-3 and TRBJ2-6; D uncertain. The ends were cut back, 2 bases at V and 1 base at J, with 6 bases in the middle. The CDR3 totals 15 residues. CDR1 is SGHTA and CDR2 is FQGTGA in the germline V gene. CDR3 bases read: TGTGCCAGCAGCTTAGGCGGTTCTGGGGCCAACGTC. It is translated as CASSLGGSGANV. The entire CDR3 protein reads CASSLGGSGANVLTF.

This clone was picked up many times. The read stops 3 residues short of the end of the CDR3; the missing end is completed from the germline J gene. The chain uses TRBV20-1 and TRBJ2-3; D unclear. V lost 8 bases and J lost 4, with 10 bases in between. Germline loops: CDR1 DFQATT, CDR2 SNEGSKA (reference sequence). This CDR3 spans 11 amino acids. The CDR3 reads CSPVKADTQYF. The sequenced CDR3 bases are TGCAGTCCTGTTAAGGCAGATACG.

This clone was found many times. The CDR3 DNA, read in part, is TGTGCCAGCAGCCCTCAAGTTTCAGCCTACGAG. This sequence encodes CASSPQVSAYE. The entire CDR3 is CASSPQVSAYEQYF. The V and J genes are TRBV4-2 and TRBJ2-7; D gene ambiguous. Read coverage stops 3 residues before the CDR3 terminus; the germline J gene supplies the remainder. Per germline, CDR1 LGHNA and CDR2 YNFKEQ. The germline V and J ends were trimmed by 4 bases and 2 bases, with 12 bases remaining between them. The CDR3 spans 14 residues.

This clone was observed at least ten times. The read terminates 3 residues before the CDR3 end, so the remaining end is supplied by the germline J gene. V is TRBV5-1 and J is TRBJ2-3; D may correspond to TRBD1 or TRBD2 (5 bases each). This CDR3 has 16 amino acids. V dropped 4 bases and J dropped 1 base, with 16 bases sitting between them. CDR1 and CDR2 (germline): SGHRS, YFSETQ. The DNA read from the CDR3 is TGCGCCAGCAGCCCCAAGGGCCAGGGAGGCACAGATACG. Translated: CASSPKGQGGTDT. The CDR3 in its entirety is CASSPKGQGGTDTQYF.

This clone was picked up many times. Here the CDR3 reads CACQFPSGDWETQYF. The part of the CDR3 DNA that was read is TGTGCCTGTCAATTTCCTAGCGGGGACTGGGAGACC. V usage is TRBV30 and J usage is TRBJ2-5; 9 bases are shared with TRBD2. The CDR3 is cut off 3 residues early in the read; its end comes from the germline J gene. V was pared by 6 bases and J by 5 bases, with 13 bases of the junction left unmatched. Germline CDR1 and CDR2: GTSNPN and SVGIG (reference sequence). CDR3 length: 15 amino acids.

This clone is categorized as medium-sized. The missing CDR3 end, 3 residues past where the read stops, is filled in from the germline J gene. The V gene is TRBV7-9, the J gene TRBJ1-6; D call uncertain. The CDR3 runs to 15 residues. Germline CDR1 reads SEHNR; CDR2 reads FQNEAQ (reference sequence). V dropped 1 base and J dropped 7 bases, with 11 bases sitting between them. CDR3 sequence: CASSLDLIQNSPLHF. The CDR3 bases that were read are TGTGCCAGCAGCTTAGACCTAATACAGAATTCACCC.

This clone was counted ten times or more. CDR3 amino acids: CASSLRQGQTEAFF. The sequenced part of the CDR3 DNA is TGTGCCAGCAGCCTAAGACAGGGCCAAACTGAA. The chain uses TRBV7-2 and TRBJ1-1; TRBD1 agrees at 7 bases. The observed sequence ends 3 residues before the CDR3 terminus, with the missing tail filled in from the germline J gene. CDR1 is SGHTA and CDR2 is FQGNSA in the germline V gene. Unmatched junction bases numbered 8, after V lost 5 bases and J lost 5 bases. CDR3 size: 14 residues.

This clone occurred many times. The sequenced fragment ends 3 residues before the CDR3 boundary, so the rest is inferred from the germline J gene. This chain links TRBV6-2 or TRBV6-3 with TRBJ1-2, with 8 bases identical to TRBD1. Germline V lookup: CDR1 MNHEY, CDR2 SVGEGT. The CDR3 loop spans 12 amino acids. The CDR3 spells CASSQGARGYTF. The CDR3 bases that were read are TGTGCCAGCAGTCAGGGGGCGCGGGGC.

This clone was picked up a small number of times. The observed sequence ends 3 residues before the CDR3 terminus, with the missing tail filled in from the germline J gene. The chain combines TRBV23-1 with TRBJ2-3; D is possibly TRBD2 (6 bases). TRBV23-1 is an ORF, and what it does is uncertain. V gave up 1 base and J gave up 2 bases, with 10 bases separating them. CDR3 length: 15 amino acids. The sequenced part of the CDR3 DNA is TGCGCCAGCAGTCAATGGAGGGGAGTCACAGATACG. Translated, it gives CASSQWRGVTDT. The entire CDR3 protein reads CASSQWRGVTDTQYF.

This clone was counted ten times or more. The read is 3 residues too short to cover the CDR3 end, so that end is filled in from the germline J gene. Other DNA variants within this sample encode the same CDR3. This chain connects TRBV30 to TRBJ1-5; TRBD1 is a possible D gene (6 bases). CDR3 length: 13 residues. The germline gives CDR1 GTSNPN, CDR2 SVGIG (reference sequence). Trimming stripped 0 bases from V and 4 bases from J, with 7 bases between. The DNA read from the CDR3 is TGTGCCTGGAGTGTACAGGGAAATCAGCCC. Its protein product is CAWSVQGNQP. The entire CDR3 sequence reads CAWSVQGNQPQHF.